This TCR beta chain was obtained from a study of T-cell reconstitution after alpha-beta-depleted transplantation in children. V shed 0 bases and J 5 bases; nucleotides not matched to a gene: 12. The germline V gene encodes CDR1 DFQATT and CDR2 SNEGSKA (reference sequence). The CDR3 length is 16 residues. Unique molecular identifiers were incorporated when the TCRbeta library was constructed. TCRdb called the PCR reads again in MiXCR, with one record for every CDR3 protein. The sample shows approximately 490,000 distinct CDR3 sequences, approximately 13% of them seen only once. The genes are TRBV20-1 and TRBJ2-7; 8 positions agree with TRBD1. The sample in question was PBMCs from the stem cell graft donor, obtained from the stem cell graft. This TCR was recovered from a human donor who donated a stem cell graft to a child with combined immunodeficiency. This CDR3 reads CSARDHGQGGYHEQYF. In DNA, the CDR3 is TGCAGTGCTAGAGATCACGGACAGGGTGGATACCACGAGCAGTACTTC.